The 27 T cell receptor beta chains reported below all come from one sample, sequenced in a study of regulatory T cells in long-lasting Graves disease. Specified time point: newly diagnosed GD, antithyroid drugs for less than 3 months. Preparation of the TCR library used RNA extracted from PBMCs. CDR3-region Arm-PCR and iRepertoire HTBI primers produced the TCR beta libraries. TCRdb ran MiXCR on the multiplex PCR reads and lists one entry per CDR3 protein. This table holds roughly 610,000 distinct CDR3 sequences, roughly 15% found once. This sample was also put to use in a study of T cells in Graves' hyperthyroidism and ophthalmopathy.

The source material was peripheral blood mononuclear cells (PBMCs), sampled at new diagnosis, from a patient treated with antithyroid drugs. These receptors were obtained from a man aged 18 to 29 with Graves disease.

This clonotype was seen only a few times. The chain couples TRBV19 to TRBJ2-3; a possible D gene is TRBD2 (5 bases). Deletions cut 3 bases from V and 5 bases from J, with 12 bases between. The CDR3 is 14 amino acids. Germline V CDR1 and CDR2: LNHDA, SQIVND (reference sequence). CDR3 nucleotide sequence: TGTGCCAGTAGTATTGAGGGATTCGGAGATACGCAGTATTTT. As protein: CASSIEGFGDTQYF.

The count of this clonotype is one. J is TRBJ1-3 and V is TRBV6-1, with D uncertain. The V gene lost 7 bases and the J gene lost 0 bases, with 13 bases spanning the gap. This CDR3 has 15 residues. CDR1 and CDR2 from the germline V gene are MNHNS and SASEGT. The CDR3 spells CASTLDRNSGNTIYF. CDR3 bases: TGTGCCAGCACCTTAGACCGAAACTCTGGAAACACCATATATTTT.

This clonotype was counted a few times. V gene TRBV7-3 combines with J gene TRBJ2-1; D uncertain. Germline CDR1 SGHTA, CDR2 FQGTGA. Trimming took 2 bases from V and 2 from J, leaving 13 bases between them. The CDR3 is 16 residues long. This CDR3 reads CASSLGAALTYNEQFF. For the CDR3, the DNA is TGTGCCAGCAGCTTAGGAGCTGCCTTGACCTACAATGAGCAGTTCTTC.

CDR3 sequence reads: CSASRTGTENSQPQHF. In DNA, the CDR3 is TGCAGTGCTAGCCGTACCGGGACAGAAAACAGTCAGCCCCAGCATTTT. The chain combines TRBV20-1 with TRBJ1-5; 7 positions agree with TRBD1. Germline V gene data show CDR1 as DFQATT and CDR2 as SNEGSKA (reference sequence). V lost 3 bases and J lost 6; bases outside the gene matches: 14. The CDR3 has 16 amino acids.

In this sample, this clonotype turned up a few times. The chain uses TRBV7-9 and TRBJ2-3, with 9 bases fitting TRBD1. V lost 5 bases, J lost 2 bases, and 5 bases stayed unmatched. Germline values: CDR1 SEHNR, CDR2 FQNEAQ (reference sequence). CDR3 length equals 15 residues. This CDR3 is CASSPWTGDTDTQYF. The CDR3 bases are TGTGCCAGCAGCCCGTGGACAGGGGACACAGATACGCAGTATTTT.

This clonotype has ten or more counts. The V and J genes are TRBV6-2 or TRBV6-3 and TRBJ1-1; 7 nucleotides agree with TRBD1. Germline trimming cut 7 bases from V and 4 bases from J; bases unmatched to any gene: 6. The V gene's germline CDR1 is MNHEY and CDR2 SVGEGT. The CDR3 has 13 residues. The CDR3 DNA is TGTGCCAGCAAAGACAGGGATGGCACTGAAGCTTTCTTT. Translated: CASKDRDGTEAFF.

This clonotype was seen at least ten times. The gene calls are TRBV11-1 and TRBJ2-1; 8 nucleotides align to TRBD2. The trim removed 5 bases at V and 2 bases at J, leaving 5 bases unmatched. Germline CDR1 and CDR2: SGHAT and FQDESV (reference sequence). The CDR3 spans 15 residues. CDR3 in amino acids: CASSISGSPYNEQFF. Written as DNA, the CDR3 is TGTGCCAGCAGCATAAGCGGGAGCCCCTACAATGAGCAGTTCTTC.

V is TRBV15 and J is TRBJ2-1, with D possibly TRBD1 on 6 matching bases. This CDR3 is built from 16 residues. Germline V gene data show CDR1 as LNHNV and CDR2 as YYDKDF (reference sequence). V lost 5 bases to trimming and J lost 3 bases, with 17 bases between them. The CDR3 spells CATSPHRGGNYNEQFF. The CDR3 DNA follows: TGTGCCACCAGCCCCCACCGTGGGGGCAACTACAATGAGCAGTTCTTC. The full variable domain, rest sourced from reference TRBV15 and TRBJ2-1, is DAMVIQNPRYQVTQFGKPVTLSCSQTLNHNVMYWYQQKSSQAPKLLFHYYDKDFNNEADTPDNFQSRRPNTSFCFLDIRSPGLGDTAMYLCATSPHRGGNYNEQFFGPGTRLTVL.

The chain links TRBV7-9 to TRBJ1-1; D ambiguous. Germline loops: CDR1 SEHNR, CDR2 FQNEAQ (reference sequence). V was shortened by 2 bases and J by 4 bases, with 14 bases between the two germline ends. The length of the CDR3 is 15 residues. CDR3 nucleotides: TGTGCCAGCAGCTTAAGTGTCGGGGAAGGCACTGAAGCTTTCTTT. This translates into CASSLSVGEGTEAFF. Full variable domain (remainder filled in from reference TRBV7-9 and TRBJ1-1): DTGVSQNPRHKITKRGQNVTFRCDPISEHNRLYWYRQTLGQGPEFLTYFQNEAQLEKSRLLSDRFSAERPKGSFSTLEIQRTEQGDSAMYLCASSLSVGEGTEAFFGQGTRLTVV.

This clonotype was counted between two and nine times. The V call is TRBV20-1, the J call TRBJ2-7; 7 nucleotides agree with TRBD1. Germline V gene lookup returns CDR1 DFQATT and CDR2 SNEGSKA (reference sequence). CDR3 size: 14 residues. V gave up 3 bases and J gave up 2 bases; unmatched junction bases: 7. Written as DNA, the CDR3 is TGCAGTGCTAGGGGCCCGCAGGGGGCCTACGAGCAGTACTTC. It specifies CSARGPQGAYEQYF.

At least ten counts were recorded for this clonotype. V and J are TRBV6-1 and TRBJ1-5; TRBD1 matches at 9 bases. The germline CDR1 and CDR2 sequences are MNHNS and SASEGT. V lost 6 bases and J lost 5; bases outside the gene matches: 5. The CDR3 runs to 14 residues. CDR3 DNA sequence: TGTGCCAGCAGGGACAGGGGATCCGATCAGCCCCAGCATTTT. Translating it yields CASRDRGSDQPQHF.

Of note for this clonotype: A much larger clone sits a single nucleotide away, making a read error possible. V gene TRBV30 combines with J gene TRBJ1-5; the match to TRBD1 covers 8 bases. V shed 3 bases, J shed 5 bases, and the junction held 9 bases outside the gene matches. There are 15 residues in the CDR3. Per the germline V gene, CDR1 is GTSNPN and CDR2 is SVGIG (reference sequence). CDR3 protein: CAWSPGGTNDQPQHF. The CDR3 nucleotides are TGTGCCTGGAGCCCAGGGGGCACTAATGATCAGCCCCAGCATTTT. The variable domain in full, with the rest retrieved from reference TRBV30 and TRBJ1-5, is SQTIHQWPATLVQPVGSPLSLECTVEGTSNPNLYWYRQAAGRGLQLLFYSVGIGQISSEVPQNLSASRPQDRQFILSSKKLLLSDSGFYLCAWSPGGTNDQPQHFGDGTRLSIL.

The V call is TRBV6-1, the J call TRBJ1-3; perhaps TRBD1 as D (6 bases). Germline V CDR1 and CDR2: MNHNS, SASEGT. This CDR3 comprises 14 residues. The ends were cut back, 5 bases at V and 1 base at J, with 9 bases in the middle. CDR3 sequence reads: CASSPGQSGNTIYF. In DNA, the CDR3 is TGTGCCAGCAGTCCCGGACAGTCTGGAAACACCATATATTTT.

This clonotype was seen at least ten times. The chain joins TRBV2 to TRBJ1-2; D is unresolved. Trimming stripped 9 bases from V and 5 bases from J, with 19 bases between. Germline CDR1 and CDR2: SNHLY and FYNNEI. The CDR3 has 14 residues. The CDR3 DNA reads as TGTGCCAGTTGGACTCCCAGAGACCCTTATGGCTACACCTTC. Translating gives CASWTPRDPYGYTF. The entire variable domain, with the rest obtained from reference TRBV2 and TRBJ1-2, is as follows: EPEVTQTPSHQVTQMGQEVILRCVPISNHLYFYWYRQILGQKVEFLVSFYNNEISEKSEIFDDQFSVERPDGSNFTLKIRSTKLEDSAMYFCASWTPRDPYGYTFGSGTRLTVV.

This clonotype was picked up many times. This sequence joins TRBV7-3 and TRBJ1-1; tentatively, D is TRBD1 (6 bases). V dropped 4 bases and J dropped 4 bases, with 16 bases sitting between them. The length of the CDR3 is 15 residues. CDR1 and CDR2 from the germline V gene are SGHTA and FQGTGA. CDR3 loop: CASSSTGGEGTEAFF. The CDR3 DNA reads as TGTGCCAGCAGCTCGACCGGGGGCGAAGGCACTGAAGCTTTCTTT.

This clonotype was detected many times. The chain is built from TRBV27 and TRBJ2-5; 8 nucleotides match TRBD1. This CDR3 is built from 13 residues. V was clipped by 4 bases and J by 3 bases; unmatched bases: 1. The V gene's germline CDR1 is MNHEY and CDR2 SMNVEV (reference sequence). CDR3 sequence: CASSWTGKETQYF. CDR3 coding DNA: TGTGCCAGCAGTTGGACAGGGAAAGAGACCCAGTACTTC.

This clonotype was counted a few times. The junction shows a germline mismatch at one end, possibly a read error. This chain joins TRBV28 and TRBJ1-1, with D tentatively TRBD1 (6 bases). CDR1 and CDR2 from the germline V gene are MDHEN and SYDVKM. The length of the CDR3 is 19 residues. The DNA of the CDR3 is TGTACCAGCAGCTTTATGTCCTTTGACAGGCGAGACTTGAACACTGAAGCTTTCTTT. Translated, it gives CTSSFMSFDRRDLNTEAFF. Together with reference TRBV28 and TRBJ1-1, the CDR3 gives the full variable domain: DVKVTQSSRYLVKRTGEKVFLECVQDMDHENMFWYRQDPGLGLRLIYFSYDVKMKEKGDIPEGYSVSREKKERFSLILESASTNQTSMYLCTSSFMSFDRRDLNTEAFFGQGTRLTVV.

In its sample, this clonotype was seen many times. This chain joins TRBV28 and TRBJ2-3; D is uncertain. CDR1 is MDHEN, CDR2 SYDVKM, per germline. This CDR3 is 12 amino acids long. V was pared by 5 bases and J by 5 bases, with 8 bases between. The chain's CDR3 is CASSLRLDTQYF. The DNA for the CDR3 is TGTGCCAGCAGTCTCAGACTAGATACGCAGTATTTT.

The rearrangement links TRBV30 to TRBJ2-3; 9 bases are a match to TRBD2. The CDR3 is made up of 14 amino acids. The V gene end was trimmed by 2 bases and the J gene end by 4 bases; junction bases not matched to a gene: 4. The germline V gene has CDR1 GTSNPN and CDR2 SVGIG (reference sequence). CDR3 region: CAWSYSGRPDTQYF. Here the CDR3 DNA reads TGTGCCTGGAGTTATAGCGGGAGACCAGATACGCAGTATTTT.

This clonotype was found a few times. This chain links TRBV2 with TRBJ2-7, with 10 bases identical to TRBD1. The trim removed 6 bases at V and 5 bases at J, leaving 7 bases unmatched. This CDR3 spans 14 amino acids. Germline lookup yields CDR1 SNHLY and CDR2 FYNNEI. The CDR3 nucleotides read TGTGCCAGCAGCGCCGGGACAGGGGATGACGAGCAGTACTTC. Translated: CASSAGTGDDEQYF.

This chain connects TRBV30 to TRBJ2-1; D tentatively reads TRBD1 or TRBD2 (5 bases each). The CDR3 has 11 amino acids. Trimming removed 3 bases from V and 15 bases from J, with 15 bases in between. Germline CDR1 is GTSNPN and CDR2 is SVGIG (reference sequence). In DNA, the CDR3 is TGTGCCTGGAGGAGGGAGACAAGGGGGTTCTTC. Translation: CAWRRETRGFF.

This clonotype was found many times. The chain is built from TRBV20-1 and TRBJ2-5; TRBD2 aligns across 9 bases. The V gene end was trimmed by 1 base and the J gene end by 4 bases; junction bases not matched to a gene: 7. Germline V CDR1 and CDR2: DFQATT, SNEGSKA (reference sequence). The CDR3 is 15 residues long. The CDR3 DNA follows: TGCAGTGCTAGAGTTCTAGCGGGAAGCCCAGAGACCCAGTACTTC. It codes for CSARVLAGSPETQYF.

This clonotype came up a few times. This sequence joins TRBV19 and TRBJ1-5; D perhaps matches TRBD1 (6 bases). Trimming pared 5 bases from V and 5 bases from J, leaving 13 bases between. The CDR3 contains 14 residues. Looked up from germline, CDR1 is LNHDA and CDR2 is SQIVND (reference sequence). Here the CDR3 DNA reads TGTGCCAGTAGTGCGGACAGTACCTATCAGCCCCAGCATTTT. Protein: CASSADSTYQPQHF.

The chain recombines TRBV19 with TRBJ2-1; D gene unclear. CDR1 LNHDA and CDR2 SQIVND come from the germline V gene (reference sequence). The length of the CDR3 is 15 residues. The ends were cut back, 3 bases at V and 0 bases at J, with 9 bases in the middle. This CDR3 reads CASSIDSSSYNEQFF. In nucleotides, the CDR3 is TGTGCCAGTAGTATCGACTCAAGCTCCTACAATGAGCAGTTCTTC.

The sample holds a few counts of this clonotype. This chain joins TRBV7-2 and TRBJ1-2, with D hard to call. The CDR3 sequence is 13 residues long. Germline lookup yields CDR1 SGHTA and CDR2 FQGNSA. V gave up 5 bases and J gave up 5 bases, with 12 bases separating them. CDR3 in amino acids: CASSLTRIYGYTF. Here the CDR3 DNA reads TGTGCCAGCAGCCTAACCCGGATATATGGCTACACCTTC.

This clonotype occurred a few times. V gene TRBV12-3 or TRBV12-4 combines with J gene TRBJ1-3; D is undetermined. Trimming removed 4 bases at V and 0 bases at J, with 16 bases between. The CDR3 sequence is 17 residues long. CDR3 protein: CASSSILRAGSGNTIYF. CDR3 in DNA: TGTGCCAGCAGTTCAATACTTCGGGCAGGCTCTGGAAACACCATATATTTT.

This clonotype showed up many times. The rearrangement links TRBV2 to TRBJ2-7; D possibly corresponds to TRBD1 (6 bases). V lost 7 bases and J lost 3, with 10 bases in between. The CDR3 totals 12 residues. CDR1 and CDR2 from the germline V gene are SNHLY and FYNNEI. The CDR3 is CASKPRGYEQYF. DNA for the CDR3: TGTGCCAGCAAACCCAGGGGCTACGAGCAGTACTTC. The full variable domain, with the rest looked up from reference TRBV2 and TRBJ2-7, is EPEVTQTPSHQVTQMGQEVILRCVPISNHLYFYWYRQILGQKVEFLVSFYNNEISEKSEIFDDQFSVERPDGSNFTLKIRSTKLEDSAMYFCASKPRGYEQYFGPGTRLTVT.